This TCR beta chain derives from a study of tumour-infiltrating T cells in Burkitt lymphoma. Study-wide context: All epidemiological Burkitt lymphoma subtypes were represented in the cohort. Productive clonality predicted overall and progression-free survival.

Findings and caveats of the study: Several public clonotypes recurred in numerous Burkitt lymphoma patients.

For this clone: Antigen unknown.

This CDR3 contains 15 residues. Between the trimmed V and J ends, which lost 5 bases and 5 bases, there was a span of 17 bases. In germline, CDR1 is SGHVS, CDR2 FQNEAQ. Assay used: immunoSEQ multiplex PCR; TCRdb lists only in-frame clones, some missing. The table has fewer than 1,000 clones, approximately 70% seen once. V and J are TRBV7-8 and TRBJ2-3; tentatively, D is TRBD2 (6 bases). The TCR sequence derives from a human donor with Burkitt lymphoma. The sample taken for sequencing was tumor tissue. Here the CDR3 reads CASSVTSPSEDTQYF. CDR3 in DNA: TGTGCCAGCAGCGTGACTAGTCCGAGCGAAGATACGCAGTATTTT.